Following are 11 T cell receptor beta chains from one sample sequenced in a study of blood T cell repertoires in COVID-19. Clones were read by immunoSEQ multiplex PCR, and TCRdb kept only the in-frame ones, dropping some. The sample holds about 80,000 clones; approximately 90% are singletons and the top ten take around 7.9%. Material: peripheral blood. These receptors were collected from a man younger than 45 with acute or convalescent COVID-19.

The CDR3 coding sequence is TGTGCCACCAGTGATGCCGGGACTAGCGGGAGGACTCTCGGCAATGAGCAGTTCTTC. Amino acid sequence: CATSDAGTSGRTLGNEQFF. The V and J genes are TRBV24-1 and TRBJ2-1, with 15 nucleotides matching TRBD2. Germline CDR1 and CDR2: KGHDR and SFDVKD. CDR3 size: 19 residues. Germline trimming cut 3 bases from V and 6 bases from J; bases unmatched to any gene: 11.

This chain connects TRBV7-3 to TRBJ2-3, with D possibly being TRBD2 (6 bases). CDR1 and CDR2 from the germline V gene are SGHTA and FQGTGA. The CDR3 is 18 residues long. Trimming cost V 1 base and J 7 bases, with 24 bases left between them. CDR3 sequence (DNA): TGTGCCAGCAGCTTAATGAGGAGGCGAGGTCTAGCGCTGTATACGCAGTATTTT. Translation gives CASSLMRRRGLALYTQYF.

In this sample, this clone turned up a few times. This chain links TRBV28 with TRBJ1-4, with no clear D. CDR1 and CDR2 from the germline V gene are MDHEN and SYDVKM. This CDR3 comprises 14 residues. Trimming shortened V by 2 bases and J by 8 bases, and 12 bases separated the two germline ends. The CDR3 sequence: CASSLMREMEKLFF. In DNA form, the CDR3 reads TGTGCCAGCAGTTTAATGAGGGAAATGGAAAAACTGTTTTTT.

The chain has TRBV2 and TRBJ2-1, with D uncertain. With 3 bases removed from V and 8 bases from J, the gap between germline ends came to 5 bases. The CDR3 has 11 residues. The germline CDR1 and CDR2 sequences are SNHLY and FYNNEI. CDR3 region: CASSEQDEQFF. In DNA, the CDR3 is TGTGCCAGCAGTGAGCAGGATGAGCAGTTCTTC.

This clone was observed once. The chain combines TRBV7-3 with TRBJ2-5, with 8 nucleotides matching TRBD1. Germline CDR1 SGHTA, CDR2 FQGTGA. The CDR3 has 12 amino acids. The V segment lost 4 bases and the J segment 10 bases; nucleotides outside the gene matches: 5. The CDR3 sequence is CASSSGQGDQYF. Written as DNA, the CDR3 is TGTGCCAGCAGCTCCGGACAGGGCGACCAGTACTTC.

The chain links TRBV4-2 to TRBJ2-7, with 10 bases identical to TRBD1. Per germline, CDR1 LGHNA and CDR2 YNFKEQ. The CDR3 consists of 15 residues. J gave up 0 bases and V 3 bases, and 2 bases lay outside the gene matches. The CDR3 here is CASSQGQGFSYEQYF. The CDR3 nucleotides read TGTGCCAGCAGCCAGGGACAGGGGTTCTCCTACGAGCAGTACTTC.

The rearrangement joins TRBV4-1 to TRBJ2-1; a weak D match, TRBD2 (6 bases). This CDR3 region has 17 residues. V was shortened by 0 bases and J by 0 bases, with 12 bases between the two germline ends. Germline V gene lookup returns CDR1 MGHRA and CDR2 YSYEKL. The CDR3 nucleotides are TGCGCCAGCAGCCAAGATTTCGTGGGAGGCTCCTACAATGAGCAGTTCTTC. Protein sequence: CASSQDFVGGSYNEQFF.

V is TRBV30 and J is TRBJ2-6; D not resolved. Germline CDR1 and CDR2: GTSNPN and SVGIG (reference sequence). Trimming cost V 2 bases and J 0 bases, with 5 bases left between them. The CDR3 totals 14 residues. CDR3 region: CAWSSGSGANVLTF. In nucleotides, the CDR3 is TGTGCCTGGAGTTCGGGCTCTGGGGCCAACGTCCTGACTTTC.

The V gene is TRBV7-9, the J gene TRBJ2-4; possibly TRBD1 for D (6 bases). V dropped 7 bases and J dropped 8 bases, with 15 bases sitting between them. CDR1 is SEHNR, CDR2 FQNEAQ, per germline (reference sequence). The CDR3 runs 13 residues. CDR3 in DNA: TGTGCCAGCAAGTTCACAGGGTTGGACATTCAGTACTTC. It translates to CASKFTGLDIQYF.

V usage is TRBV6-2 or TRBV6-3 and J usage is TRBJ1-1, with D hard to call. Looked up from germline, CDR1 is MNHEY and CDR2 is SVGEGT. This CDR3 is 11 amino acids long. The V and J ends lost 5 bases and 6 bases respectively, with 7 bases between them. As DNA, the CDR3 is TGTGCCAGCAGTCAGGCTTCTGAAGCTTTCTTT. This gives the protein CASSQASEAFF.

The chain couples TRBV6-4 to TRBJ1-2; TRBD1 agrees at 8 bases. Germline V gene data show CDR1 as MRHNA and CDR2 as SNTAGT. Trimming cost V 3 bases and J 6 bases; bases outside gene matches: 6. This CDR3 has 14 amino acids. The CDR3 DNA sequence: TGTGCCAGCAGTGATCGGACAGGGCGGGATGGCTACACCTTC. Translation: CASSDRTGRDGYTF.